Shown below are 5 T cell receptor beta chains from a single sample sequenced in a study of blood T cell repertoires in COVID-19. Method: immunoSEQ multiplex PCR; TCRdb's copy keeps in-frame clones and lacks some. The data contain roughly 250,000 clones, 75% to 85% of them seen just once; the ten biggest clones take up around 7.2%. Sequenced material: peripheral blood. These receptors were obtained from a woman between 45 and 65 years old with acute or convalescent COVID-19.

The sample holds one count of this clone. This chain connects TRBV28 to TRBJ2-3; no clear D gene. Germline loops: CDR1 MDHEN, CDR2 SYDVKM. The ends were cut back, 4 bases at V and 6 bases at J, with 5 bases in the middle. The CDR3 loop spans 11 amino acids. CDR3 coding DNA: TGTGCCAGCAGTTCCTCTGATACGCAGTATTTT. Its translation is CASSSSDTQYF.

This clone appeared a few times. The chain links TRBV5-1 to TRBJ2-3, with 9 nucleotides matching TRBD2. The trim removed 0 bases at V and 4 bases at J, leaving 3 bases unmatched. There are 15 residues in the CDR3. The germline CDR1 and CDR2 sequences are SGHRS and YFSETQ. CDR3 sequence (DNA): TGCGCCAGCAGCTTGGCCGCTAGCGGGGCAGATACGCAGTATTTT. Amino acids: CASSLAASGADTQYF.

The V and J genes are TRBV7-9 and TRBJ2-7; D is perhaps TRBD1 (6 bases). V was trimmed by 5 bases and J by 4 bases, leaving 24 bases between them. Germline CDR1 and CDR2: SEHNR and FQNEAQ (reference sequence). This CDR3 comprises 17 residues. The CDR3 region has the DNA TGTGCCAGCAGCCCAGAGGGCCTGGGGGCGCCTCAGTACGAGCAGTACTTC. It codes for CASSPEGLGAPQYEQYF.

The V call is TRBV5-4, the J call TRBJ2-3; D is possibly TRBD2 (5 bases). The germline V gene has CDR1 SGHNT and CDR2 YYREEE (reference sequence). V was clipped by 1 base and J by 6 bases, with 12 bases between them. The CDR3 extends over 14 amino acids. In DNA form, the CDR3 reads TGTGCCAGCAGCTTGCGGGGTCAGGAGGATACGCAGTATTTT. It codes for CASSLRGQEDTQYF.

The chain carries TRBV7-6 and TRBJ2-1, with D maybe TRBD2 (5 bases). The CDR3 is made up of 17 amino acids. CDR1 is SGHVS and CDR2 is FNYEAQ in the germline V gene. The V end lost 2 bases, the J end lost 0 bases, and 14 bases lay between the germline ends. CDR3 loop: CASSLFAGDSSYNEQFF. The CDR3 DNA follows: TGTGCCAGCAGCTTATTCGCCGGGGATAGCTCCTACAATGAGCAGTTCTTC.